This passage covers 13 T cell receptor beta chains from one sample sequenced in a study of blood T cells in healthy people across ages. Sample-barcoded 5' priming and a J-beta primer mix drove a second PCR of about 6 to 12 cycles. TCRdb passed the 5' RACE reads through MiXCR, listing each CDR3 protein once. The sample lists about 1.4 million distinct CDR3 sequences; around 55% were seen once. Sequences were obtained from blood. The receptors originated from a man between 18 and 29 years old in good health.

This clonotype was detected a few times. The chain uses TRBV7-2 and TRBJ1-2, with a weak D call TRBD1 (5 bases). The CDR3 contains 19 residues. V lost 4 bases and J lost 3, with 27 bases in between. Germline lookup yields CDR1 SGHTA and CDR2 FQGNSA. The CDR3 region is CASSSFLNRNRFFDYGYTF. The CDR3 coding sequence is TGTGCCAGCAGCTCCTTCCTTAACAGGAACCGCTTTTTCGACTATGGCTACACCTTC.

This clonotype was picked up a small number of times. The V and J genes are TRBV6-7 and TRBJ2-7, with TRBD2 identical over 13 bases. TRBV6-7 is marked as an open reading frame, function uncertain. The CDR3 has 17 amino acids. V dropped 7 bases and J dropped 0; count of bases not matched to a gene: 9. The CDR3, as DNA: TGTGCCAGCAATCCGGGACTAGCGGGACCTAACTCCTACGAGCAGTACTTC. Amino acids: CASNPGLAGPNSYEQYF.

This clonotype occurred a few times. J is TRBJ1-2 and V is TRBV27; no firm D call. This CDR3 is 15 amino acids long. Per germline, CDR1 MNHEY and CDR2 SMNVEV (reference sequence). Trimming took off 5 bases at V and 0 bases at J, with 13 bases between the two ends. The CDR3, as DNA: TGTGCCAGCAGTCCCTTTCAGTCTACTAACTATGGCTACACCTTC. Translated, it gives CASSPFQSTNYGYTF.

The V and J genes are TRBV20-1 and TRBJ2-3; 8 bases match TRBD2. Per germline, CDR1 DFQATT and CDR2 SNEGSKA (reference sequence). This CDR3 is 15 amino acids long. The J segment lost 0 bases and the V segment lost 0 bases, leaving 2 bases of the junction unmatched. This chain's CDR3 is CSARDQRESTDTQYF. CDR3 in DNA: TGCAGTGCTAGAGATCAGCGGGAGAGCACAGATACGCAGTATTTT.

The chain uses TRBV2 and TRBJ2-7; 7 nucleotides align to TRBD2. The germline CDR1 and CDR2 sequences are SNHLY and FYNNEI. This CDR3 has 14 amino acids. V trimming: 8 bases; J trimming: 3 bases; junction bases outside the gene matches: 10. The CDR3 DNA sequence: TGTGCCAGCGGGCTGGGACTATCGAGCTACGAGCAGTACTTC. Amino acid sequence: CASGLGLSSYEQYF.

In this sample, this clonotype turned up a few times. The CDR3 protein is CASGLWPSGANVLTF. In DNA, the CDR3 is TGTGCTAGTGGTTTATGGCCCTCTGGGGCCAACGTCCTGACTTTC. This chain uses TRBV12-5 with TRBJ2-6; D gene unclear. The CDR3 has 15 amino acids. Looked up from germline, CDR1 is LGHNT and CDR2 is FRNRAP. The V end was cut by 3 bases, the J end by 0 bases, with 6 bases between.

The CDR3 DNA sequence: TGTGCCAGCACGCGGACGGCGCAAGAAGGGACCCAGTACTTC. Translated, it gives CASTRTAQEGTQYF. The J gene is TRBJ2-5, the V gene TRBV28; D gene unclear. Trimming stripped 7 bases from V and 7 bases from J, with 19 bases between. The germline gives CDR1 MDHEN, CDR2 SYDVKM. This CDR3 is built from 14 residues.

This clonotype was observed a handful of times. This chain connects TRBV29-1 to TRBJ2-7, with 7 bases that match TRBD1. Trimming took 7 bases from V and 0 from J; bases not matched to a gene: 6. CDR1 and CDR2 (germline): SQVTM, ANQGSEA. CDR3 length: 13 amino acids. CDR3 sequence: CSAEGASSYEQYF. The CDR3 region has the DNA TGCAGCGCAGAGGGGGCTAGCTCCTACGAGCAGTACTTC.

V is TRBV2 and J is TRBJ2-7; D might be TRBD1 or TRBD2, each matching 5 bases. Germline CDR1 is SNHLY and CDR2 is FYNNEI. Trimming cost V 11 bases and J 1 base, with 9 bases left between them. The CDR3 has 11 residues. Here the CDR3 DNA reads TGTGCCGGGGGTAATTCCTACGAGCAGTACTTC. It is translated as CAGGNSYEQYF.

The gene calls are TRBV6-2 or TRBV6-3 and TRBJ2-7; D is ambiguous. The CDR3 runs to 14 residues. The germline gives CDR1 MNHEY, CDR2 SVGEGT. Trimming removed 2 bases at V and 2 bases at J, with 10 bases between. The CDR3 is CASSYRVEAYEQYF. In nucleotides, the CDR3 is TGTGCCAGCAGTTACCGCGTTGAGGCCTACGAGCAGTACTTC.

This rearrangement joins TRBV20-1 to TRBJ2-4, with a tentative D call TRBD2 (5 bases). Trimming shortened V by 2 bases and J by 13 bases, and 15 bases separated the two germline ends. Per germline, CDR1 DFQATT and CDR2 SNEGSKA (reference sequence). This CDR3 has 12 residues. Here the CDR3 reads CSARSSSHEQYF. In DNA, the CDR3 is TGCAGTGCTAGATCCTCTAGCCATGAGCAGTACTTC.

This clonotype appeared a few times. Here the CDR3 reads CASSQGTGDRNYEQYF. CDR3 nucleotide sequence: TGCGCCAGCAGCCAAGGGACCGGGGACAGGAACTACGAGCAGTACTTC. The gene calls are TRBV4-3 and TRBJ2-7; 8 bases fit TRBD1. The junction had 8 bases not matched to a gene; V was cut back by 1 base and J by 3 bases. This CDR3 contains 16 residues. Germline CDR1 reads LGHNA; CDR2 reads YSLEER.

This clonotype has a handful of counts. The chain uses TRBV11-2 and TRBJ2-3; the match to TRBD1 covers 7 bases. The trim removed 4 bases at V and 1 base at J, leaving 8 bases unmatched. The germline gives CDR1 SGHAT, CDR2 FQNNGV. CDR3 size: 16 residues. CDR3 amino acids: CASSSLRDRGTDTQYF. The DNA of the CDR3 is TGTGCCAGCAGCTCCCTCCGGGACAGAGGCACAGATACGCAGTATTTT.